The 3 T cell receptor beta chains given below trace back to one sample, sequenced in a study of T cells in Graves' hyperthyroidism and ophthalmopathy. Authors of the study amplified TCR beta CDR3 regions from RNA transcripts. An initial round of RT-PCR targeting the TCR CDR3 relied on the HTBI primer set. TCRdb analysed the multiplex PCR reads with MiXCR anew, one entry per CDR3 protein. The table shows a few hundred thousand distinct CDR3 sequences, with just over 45% occurring only once. Sequencing was performed on peripheral blood or thyroid tissue (not recorded which). These receptors were taken from a woman aged 18-35 years with Graves' hyperthyroidism.

This clonotype has ten or more counts. The V call is TRBV20-1, the J call TRBJ2-7, with D unclear. The V gene lost 3 bases and the J gene lost 2 bases, with 11 bases spanning the gap. Germline CDR1 DFQATT, CDR2 SNEGSKA (reference sequence). The CDR3 runs to 13 residues. In DNA, the CDR3 is TGCAGTGCTAGTTTTGCGGAGCCCTACGAGCAGTACTTC. This sequence encodes CSASFAEPYEQYF.

The sample holds a few counts of this clonotype. V gene TRBV9 combines with J gene TRBJ2-5, with 7 bases fitting TRBD2. V dropped 3 bases and J dropped 1; count of bases not matched to a gene: 6. The CDR3 contains 15 residues. Looked up from germline, CDR1 is SGDLS and CDR2 is YYNGEE. CDR3 nucleotide sequence: TGTGCCAGCAGCGGGGGGGGACGGATCCAAGAGACCCAGTACTTC. This sequence encodes CASSGGGRIQETQYF.

As to this clonotype: Possible read error: a much larger clone is one base away. The chain links TRBV29-1 to TRBJ2-5; no reliable D call. The CDR3 runs to 13 residues. CDR1 and CDR2 (germline): SQVTM, ANQGSEA. The CDR3 coding sequence is TGCAGTTGTCCGGACGTGGGCCAAGAGACCCAGTACTTC. Translating it yields CSCPDVGQETQYF. The entire variable domain, with the rest obtained from reference TRBV29-1 and TRBJ2-5, is as follows: SAVISQKPSRDICQRGTSLTIQCQVDSQVTMMFWYRQQPGQSLTLIATANQGSEATYESGFVIDKFPISRPNLTFSTLTVSNMSPEDSSIYLCSCPDVGQETQYFGPGTRLLVL.